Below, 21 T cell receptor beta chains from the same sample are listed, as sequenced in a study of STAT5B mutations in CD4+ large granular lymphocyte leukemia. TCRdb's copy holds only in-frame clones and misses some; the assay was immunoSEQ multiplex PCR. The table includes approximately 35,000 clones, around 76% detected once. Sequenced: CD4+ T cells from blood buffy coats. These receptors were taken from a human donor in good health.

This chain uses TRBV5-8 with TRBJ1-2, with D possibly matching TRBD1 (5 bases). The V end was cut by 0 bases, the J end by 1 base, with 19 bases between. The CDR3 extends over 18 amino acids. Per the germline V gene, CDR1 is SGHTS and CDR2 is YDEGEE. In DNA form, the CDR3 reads TGTGCCAGCAGCTTGGATGGGACGGACCCTACATATAACTATGGCTACACCTTC. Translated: CASSLDGTDPTYNYGYTF.

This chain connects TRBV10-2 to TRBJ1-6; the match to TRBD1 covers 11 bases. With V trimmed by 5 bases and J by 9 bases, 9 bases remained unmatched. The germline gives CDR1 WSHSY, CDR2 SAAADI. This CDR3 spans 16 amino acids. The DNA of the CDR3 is TGCGCCAGCAGTCCCACCCCGGGACAGGGGGGTTCACCCCTCCACTTT. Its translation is CASSPTPGQGGSPLHF.

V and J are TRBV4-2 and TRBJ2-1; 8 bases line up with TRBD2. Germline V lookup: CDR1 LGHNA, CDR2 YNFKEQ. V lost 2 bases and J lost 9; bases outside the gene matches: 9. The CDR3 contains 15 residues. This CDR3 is CASSQITPAGAEQFF. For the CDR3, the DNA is TGTGCCAGCAGCCAAATTACCCCAGCGGGAGCTGAGCAGTTCTTC.

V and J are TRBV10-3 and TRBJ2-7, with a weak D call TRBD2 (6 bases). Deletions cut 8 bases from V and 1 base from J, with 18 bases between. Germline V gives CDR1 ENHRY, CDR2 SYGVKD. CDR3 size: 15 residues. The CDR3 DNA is TGTGCCATCGCTCCCCGACTAGGAGAATCCTACGAGCAGTACTTC. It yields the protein CAIAPRLGESYEQYF.

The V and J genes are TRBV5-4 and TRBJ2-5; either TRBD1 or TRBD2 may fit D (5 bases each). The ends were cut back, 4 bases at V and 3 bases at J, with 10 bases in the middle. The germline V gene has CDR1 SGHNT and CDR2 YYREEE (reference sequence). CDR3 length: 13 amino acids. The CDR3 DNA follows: TGTGCCAGCAGCCCTAGGGGAGAAGAGACCCAGTACTTC. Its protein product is CASSPRGEETQYF.

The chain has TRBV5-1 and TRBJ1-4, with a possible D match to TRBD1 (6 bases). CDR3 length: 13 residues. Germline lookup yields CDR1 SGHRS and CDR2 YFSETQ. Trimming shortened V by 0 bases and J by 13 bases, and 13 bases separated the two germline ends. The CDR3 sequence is CASSLGGQQGLFF. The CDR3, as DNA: TGCGCCAGCAGCTTGGGAGGACAGCAAGGACTGTTTTTT. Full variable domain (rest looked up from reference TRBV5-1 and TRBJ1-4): KAGVTQTPRYLIKTRGQQVTLSCSPISGHRSVSWYQQTPGQGLQFLFEYFSETQRNKGNFPGRFSGRQFSNSRSEMNVSTLELGDSALYLCASSLGGQQGLFFGSGTQLSVL.

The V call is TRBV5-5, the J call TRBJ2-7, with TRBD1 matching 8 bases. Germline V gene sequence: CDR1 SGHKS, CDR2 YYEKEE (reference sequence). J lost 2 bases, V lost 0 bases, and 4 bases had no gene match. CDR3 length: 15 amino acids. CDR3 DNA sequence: TGTGCCAGCAGCTTGGTCGGGACAGGCCCCTACGAGCAGTACTTC. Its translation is CASSLVGTGPYEQYF.

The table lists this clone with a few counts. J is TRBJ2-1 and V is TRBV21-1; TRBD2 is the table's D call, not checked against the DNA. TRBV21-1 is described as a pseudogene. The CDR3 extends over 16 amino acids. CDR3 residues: CASSSLRRSSYNEQFF. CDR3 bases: TGTGCCAGCAGCAGTCTTCGGCGGAGCTCCTACAATGAGCAGTTCTTC.

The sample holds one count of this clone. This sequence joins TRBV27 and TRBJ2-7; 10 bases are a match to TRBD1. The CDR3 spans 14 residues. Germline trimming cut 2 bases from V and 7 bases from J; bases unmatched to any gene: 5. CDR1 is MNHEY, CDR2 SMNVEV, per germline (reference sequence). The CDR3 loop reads CASSLGTGVGEQYF. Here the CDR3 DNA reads TGTGCCAGCAGTTTAGGGACAGGGGTAGGTGAGCAGTACTTC.

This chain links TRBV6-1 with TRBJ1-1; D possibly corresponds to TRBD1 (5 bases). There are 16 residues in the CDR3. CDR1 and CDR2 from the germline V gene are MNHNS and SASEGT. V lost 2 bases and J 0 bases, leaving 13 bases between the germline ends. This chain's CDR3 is CASSERYGGMNTEAFF. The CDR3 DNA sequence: TGTGCCAGCAGTGAAAGGTATGGGGGGATGAACACTGAAGCTTTCTTT.

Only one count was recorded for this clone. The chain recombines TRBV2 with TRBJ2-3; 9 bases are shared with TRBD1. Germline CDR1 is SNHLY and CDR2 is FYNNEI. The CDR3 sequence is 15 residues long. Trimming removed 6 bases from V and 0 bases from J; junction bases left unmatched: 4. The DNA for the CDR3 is TGTGCCAGCAGACCGACAGGGGGAAGCACAGATACGCAGTATTTT. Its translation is CASRPTGGSTDTQYF. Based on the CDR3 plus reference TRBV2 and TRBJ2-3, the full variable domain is EPEVTQTPSHQVTQMGQEVILRCVPISNHLYFYWYRQILGQKVEFLVSFYNNEISEKSEIFDDQFSVERPDGSNFTLKIRSTKLEDSAMYFCASRPTGGSTDTQYFGPGTRLTVL.

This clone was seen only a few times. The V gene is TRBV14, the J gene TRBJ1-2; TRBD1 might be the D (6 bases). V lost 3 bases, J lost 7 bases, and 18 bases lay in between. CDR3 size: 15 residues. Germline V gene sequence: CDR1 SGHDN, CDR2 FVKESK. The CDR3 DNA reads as TGTGCCAGCAGCCACGACCTCGGACAGTTCGGTGGCTACACCTTC. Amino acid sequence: CASSHDLGQFGGYTF.

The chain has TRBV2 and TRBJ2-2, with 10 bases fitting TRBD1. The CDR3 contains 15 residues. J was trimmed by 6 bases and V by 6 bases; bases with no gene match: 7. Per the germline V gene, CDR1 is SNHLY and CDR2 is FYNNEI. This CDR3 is CASRKKDRGSGELFF. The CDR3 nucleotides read TGTGCCAGCAGGAAAAAGGACAGGGGGTCCGGGGAGCTGTTTTTT.

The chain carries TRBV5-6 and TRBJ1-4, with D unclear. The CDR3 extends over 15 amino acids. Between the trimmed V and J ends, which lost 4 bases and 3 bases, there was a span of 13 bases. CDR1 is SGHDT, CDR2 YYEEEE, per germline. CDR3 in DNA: TGTGCCAGCAGCAGGTGGGCACGGGCTAATGAAAAACTGTTTTTT. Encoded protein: CASSRWARANEKLFF.

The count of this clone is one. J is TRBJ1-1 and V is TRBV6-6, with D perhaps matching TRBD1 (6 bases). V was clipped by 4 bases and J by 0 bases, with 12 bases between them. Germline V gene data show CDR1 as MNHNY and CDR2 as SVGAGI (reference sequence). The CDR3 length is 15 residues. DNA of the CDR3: TGTGCCAGCAGTTCCGGGGACAACATGAACACTGAAGCTTTCTTT. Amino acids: CASSSGDNMNTEAFF.

CDR3 DNA: TGTGCCACCAGCAGAGATTTAGGACAGAACTATGGCTACACCTTC. This codes for CATSRDLGQNYGYTF. The chain couples TRBV15 to TRBJ1-2; the D gene is possibly TRBD1 (6 bases). V was cut by 0 bases and J by 2 bases, with 10 bases left in between. Germline CDR1 and CDR2: LNHNV and YYDKDF (reference sequence). The CDR3 loop spans 15 amino acids.

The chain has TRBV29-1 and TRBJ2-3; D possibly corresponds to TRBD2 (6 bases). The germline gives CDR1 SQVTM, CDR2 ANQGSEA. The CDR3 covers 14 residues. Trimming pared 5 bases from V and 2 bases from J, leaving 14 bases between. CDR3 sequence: CSVNPGLHTDTQYF. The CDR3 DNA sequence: TGCAGCGTTAATCCGGGACTCCACACAGATACGCAGTATTTT.

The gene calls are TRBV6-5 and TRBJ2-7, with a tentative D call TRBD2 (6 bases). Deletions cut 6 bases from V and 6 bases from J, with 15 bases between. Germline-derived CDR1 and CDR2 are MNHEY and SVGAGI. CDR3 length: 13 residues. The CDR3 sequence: CASRPGEESEQYF. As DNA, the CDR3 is TGTGCCAGCAGACCCGGGGAGGAAAGCGAGCAGTACTTC.

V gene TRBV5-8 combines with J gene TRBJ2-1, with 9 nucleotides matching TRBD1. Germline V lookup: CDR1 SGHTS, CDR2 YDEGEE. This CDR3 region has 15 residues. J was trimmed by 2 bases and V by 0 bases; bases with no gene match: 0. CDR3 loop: CASSLGDRAYNEQFF. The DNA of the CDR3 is TGTGCCAGCAGCTTGGGGGACAGGGCCTACAATGAGCAGTTCTTC.

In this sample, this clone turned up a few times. CDR3 sequence: CASSYKARNTEAFF. CDR3 DNA: TGTGCCAGCAGTTACAAAGCCCGAAACACTGAAGCTTTCTTT. This chain joins TRBV6-5 and TRBJ1-1; no clear D. Germline CDR1 and CDR2: MNHEY and SVGAGI. This CDR3 contains 14 residues. The ends were cut back, 2 bases at V and 2 bases at J, with 9 bases in the middle.

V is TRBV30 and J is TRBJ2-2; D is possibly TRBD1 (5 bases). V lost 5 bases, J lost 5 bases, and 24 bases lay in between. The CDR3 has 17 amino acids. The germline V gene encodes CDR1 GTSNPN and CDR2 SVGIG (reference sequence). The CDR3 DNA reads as TGTGCCTGGGGTCCTTTGGGGCCCCGGAAAGGAACCGGGGAGCTGTTTTTT. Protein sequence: CAWGPLGPRKGTGELFF.